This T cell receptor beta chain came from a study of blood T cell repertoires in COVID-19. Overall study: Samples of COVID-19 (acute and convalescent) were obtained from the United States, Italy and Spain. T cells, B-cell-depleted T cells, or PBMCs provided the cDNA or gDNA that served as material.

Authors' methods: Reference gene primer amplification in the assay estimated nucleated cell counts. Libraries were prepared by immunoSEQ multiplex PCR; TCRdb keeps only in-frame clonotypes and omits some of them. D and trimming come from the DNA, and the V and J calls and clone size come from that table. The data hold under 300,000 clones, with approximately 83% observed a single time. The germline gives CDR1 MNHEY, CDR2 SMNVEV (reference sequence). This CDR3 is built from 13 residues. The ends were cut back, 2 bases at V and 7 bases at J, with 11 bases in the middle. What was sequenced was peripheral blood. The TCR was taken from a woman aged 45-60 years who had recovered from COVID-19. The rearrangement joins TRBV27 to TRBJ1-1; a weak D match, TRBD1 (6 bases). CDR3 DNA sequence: TGTGCCAGCAGTTTACGGGCAGGGGTTGAAGCTTTCTTT. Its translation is CASSLRAGVEAFF.